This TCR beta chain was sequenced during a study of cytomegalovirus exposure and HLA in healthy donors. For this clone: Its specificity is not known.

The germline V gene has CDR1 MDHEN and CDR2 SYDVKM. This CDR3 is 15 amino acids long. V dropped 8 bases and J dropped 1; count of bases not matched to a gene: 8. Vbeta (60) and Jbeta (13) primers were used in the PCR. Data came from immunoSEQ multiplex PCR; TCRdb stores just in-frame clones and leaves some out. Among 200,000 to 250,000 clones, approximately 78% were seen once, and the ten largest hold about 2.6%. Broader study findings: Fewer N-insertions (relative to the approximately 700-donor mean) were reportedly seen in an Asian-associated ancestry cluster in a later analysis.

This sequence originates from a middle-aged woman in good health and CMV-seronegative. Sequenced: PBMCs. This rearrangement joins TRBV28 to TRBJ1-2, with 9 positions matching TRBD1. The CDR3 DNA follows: TGTGCCAGCGTGGGACCGGGACAGGGTAACTATGGCTACACCTTC. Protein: CASVGPGQGNYGYTF.